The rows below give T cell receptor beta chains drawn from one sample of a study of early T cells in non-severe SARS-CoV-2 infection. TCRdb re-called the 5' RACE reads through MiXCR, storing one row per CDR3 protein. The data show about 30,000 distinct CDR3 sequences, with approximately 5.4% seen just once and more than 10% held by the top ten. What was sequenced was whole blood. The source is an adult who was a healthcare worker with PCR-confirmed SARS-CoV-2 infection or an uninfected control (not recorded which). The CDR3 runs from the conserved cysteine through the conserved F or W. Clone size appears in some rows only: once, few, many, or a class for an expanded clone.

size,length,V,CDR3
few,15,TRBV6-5,CASRSRGSKDYGYTF
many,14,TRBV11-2,CASSLDTGYNEQFF
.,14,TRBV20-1,CSVLEGQASYEQYF
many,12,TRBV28,CASSFSAYEQYF
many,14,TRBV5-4,CASRQATEKETQYF
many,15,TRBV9,CASSAGSSYNSPLHF
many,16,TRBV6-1,CASSEAGGTSNQPQHF
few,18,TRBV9,CASSGKRGTSGSLHEQYF
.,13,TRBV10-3,CAISGNQEDTQYF
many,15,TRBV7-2,CASSLVHNSNQPQHF
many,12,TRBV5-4,CASSLVADGYTF
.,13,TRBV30,CAWMGGPSQPQFF
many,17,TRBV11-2,CASSLDGASGGKREQFF
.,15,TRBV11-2,CASSHFGTSGYEQYF
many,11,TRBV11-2,CASSPSDEQFF
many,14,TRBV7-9,CASSSGTANEKLFF
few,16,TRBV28,CASSALLAVLASPLHF
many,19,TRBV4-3,CASSQDRGSGRAARNEQFF
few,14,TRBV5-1,CASSFGTVYREQYF
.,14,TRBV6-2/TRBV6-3,CASRWTRETGELFF